This TCR beta chain was profiled in a study of T cells in Graves' hyperthyroidism and ophthalmopathy. CDR1 and CDR2 from the germline V gene are MNHEY and SVGEGT. V shed 2 bases, J shed 7 bases, and the junction held 2 bases outside the gene matches. This CDR3 contains 13 residues. Points from the study as a whole: With a median lead of roughly 6.8 months before onset, the model predicted ophthalmopathy. Blood also contained most expanded thyroid clonotypes above 0.001.

The source material, RNA transcripts, was used to amplify TCR beta CDR3 regions. The TCR CDR3 was amplified in a first-round RT-PCR using the HTBI primer set. In TCRdb, the multiplex PCR reads were re-called with MiXCR into one record per CDR3 protein. The profile shows 500,000 to 600,000 distinct CDR3 sequences, under 60% of them singletons. Points on this clonotype: Its antigen remains unidentified.

Sequenced: peripheral blood or thyroid tissue (not recorded which). This sequence originates from a young woman with Graves' hyperthyroidism. The chain has TRBV6-2 or TRBV6-3 and TRBJ1-5; TRBD1 matches 7 bases. CDR3 sequence reads: CASSYIRGQPQHF. For the CDR3, the DNA is TGTGCCAGCAGTTACATCAGGGGGCAGCCCCAGCATTTT.